This is a list of T cell receptor beta chains from one sample in a study of blood T cell repertoires in COVID-19. Profiled with immunoSEQ multiplex PCR; TCRdb holds only in-frame clones, not every one. This table holds over 130,000 clones, 70% to 80% found once. Specimen: peripheral blood. These receptor sequences come from a man aged 45 to 65 with acute or convalescent COVID-19. Each CDR3 is given with its conserved first and last residue. D genes are given only for firm matches. Clone size is not always given. Where it is, it says once, few, many or a class for expanded clones.

TRBV3-1/TRBV3-2	NA	TRBD1	TRBJ1-2	CASSSLAGGIRDNYGYTF	TGTGCCAGCAGCTCCCTGGCAGGGGGAATTAGGGATAACTATGGCTACACCTTC
TRBV11-2	NA	TRBD1	TRBJ2-2	CASGQGARGELFF	TGTGCCAGCGGACAGGGGGCAAGGGGGGAGCTGTTTTTT
TRBV18	NA	NA	TRBJ1-4	CASSPPGTGQEKLFF	TGTGCCAGCTCACCACCAGGGACTGGCCAGGAAAAACTGTTTTTT
TRBV27	NA	NA	TRBJ2-5	CASSIQGQGTQYF	TGTGCCAGCAGTATTCAGGGTCAGGGGACCCAGTACTTC
TRBV7-9	NA	NA	TRBJ2-7	CASSLGQQGCEQYF	TGTGCCAGCAGCTTAGGCCAACAGGGATGCGAGCAGTACTTC
TRBV11-2	NA	NA	TRBJ1-4	CASSLGGGSTNEKLFF	TGTGCCAGCAGCTTAGGGGGAGGGTCAACTAATGAAAAACTGTTTTTT
TRBV5-1	once	TRBD1	TRBJ1-2	CASSLAGQGRANGYTF	TGCGCCAGCAGCTTGGCCGGACAGGGGAGGGCAAATGGCTACACCTTC
TRBV28	NA	TRBD1	TRBJ2-5	CASSHRGQETQYF	TGTGCCAGCAGTCACAGGGGTCAAGAGACCCAGTACTTC
TRBV10-3	NA	TRBD2	TRBJ2-3	CAISDPLRTSGGAPDTQYF	TGTGCCATCAGTGACCCCTTAAGGACTAGCGGGGGGGCCCCAGATACGCAGTATTTT
TRBV11-2	NA	NA	TRBJ1-2	CASSPLGGPYGYTF	TGTGCCAGCAGCCCTCTGGGGGGGCCCTATGGCTACACCTTC
TRBV19	few	NA	TRBJ1-1	CASSIRGGIAEAFF	TGTGCCAGTAGTATAAGGGGTGGGATCGCTGAAGCTTTCTTT
TRBV6-5	NA	NA	TRBJ1-3	CASRPRGSGNTIYF	TGTGCCAGCAGACCCCGGGGCTCTGGAAACACCATATATTTT
TRBV2	NA	TRBD1	TRBJ2-2	CASSEQPGGRAGELFF	TGTGCCAGCAGTGAACAGCCAGGGGGCCGGGCCGGGGAGCTGTTTTTT
TRBV5-1	NA	TRBD2	TRBJ2-1	CASSLFRSSGGTDEQFF	TGCGCCAGCAGCTTGTTCCGATCAAGCGGGGGGACCGATGAGCAGTTCTTC
TRBV9	few	NA	TRBJ2-3	CASRDMSTDTQYF	TGTGCCAGCAGGGACATGAGCACAGATACGCAGTATTTT
TRBV5-6	few	TRBD2	TRBJ2-1	CASSLDTSGGVYNEQFF	TGTGCCAGCAGCTTGGATACTAGCGGGGGGGTCTACAATGAGCAGTTCTTC
TRBV4-2	NA	NA	TRBJ1-2	CASSQGDRAGEDYGYTF	TGTGCCAGCAGCCAGGGCGATAGGGCGGGGGAGGACTATGGCTACACCTTC
TRBV4-1	NA	TRBD2	TRBJ2-5	CASSQGGLALETQYF	TGCGCCAGCAGCCAGGGGGGACTAGCATTGGAGACCCAGTACTTC
TRBV29-1	NA	NA	TRBJ2-5	CSVEKGGETQYF	TGCAGCGTTGAAAAGGGAGGAGAGACCCAGTACTTC
TRBV12-5	NA	NA	TRBJ2-2	CASVATSNTGELFF	TGTGCTAGTGTAGCAACCTCGAACACCGGGGAGCTGTTTTTT
TRBV2	NA	NA	TRBJ1-2	CASRAGLSNYGYTF	TGTGCCAGCAGGGCGGGGCTGAGTAACTATGGCTACACCTTC
TRBV9	NA	TRBD2	TRBJ2-7	CASSPMGSGYYEQYF	TGTGCCAGCAGCCCGATGGGTAGCGGGTACTACGAGCAGTACTTC
TRBV11-2	NA	TRBD2	TRBJ2-1	CASSRGVAGGSSYNEQFF	TGTGCCAGCAGCCGCGGGGTAGCGGGGGGGAGCTCCTACAATGAGCAGTTCTTC
TRBV3-1/TRBV3-2	NA	NA	TRBJ1-2	CASSLDSDYGYTF	TGTGCCAGCAGCCTTGACAGCGACTATGGCTACACCTTC
TRBV3-1/TRBV3-2	once	TRBD2	TRBJ2-5	CASSRVLLAGGGETQYF	TGTGCCAGCAGTCGGGTCCTACTAGCGGGGGGCGGAGAGACCCAGTACTTC
TRBV4-1	NA	NA	TRBJ2-4	CASSQPGGLAKNF	TGCGCCAGCAGCCAACCGGGTGGCCTAGCCAAAAACTTC
TRBV27	NA	TRBD1	TRBJ2-7	CASRGQGFYEQYF	TGTGCCAGCAGGGGACAGGGGTTCTACGAGCAGTACTTC
TRBV5-6	NA	NA	TRBJ1-1	CASSLVPGMNTEAFF	TGTGCCAGCAGCTTGGTTCCAGGGATGAACACTGAAGCTTTCTTT
TRBV18	NA	NA	TRBJ2-7	CASSPDRAEQYF	TGTGCCAGCTCACCGGACAGAGCCGAGCAGTACTTC
TRBV30	NA	TRBD1	TRBJ1-5	CAWSPPPRGPTGQPQHF	TGTGCCTGGAGTCCCCCCCCCAGGGGGCCGACGGGGCAGCCCCAGCATTTT
TRBV27	few	NA	TRBJ1-6	CASRIPGNSPLHF	TGTGCCAGCAGGATACCCGGTAATTCACCCCTCCACTTT
TRBV6-1	NA	NA	TRBJ1-6	CASSENMDSPLHF	TGTGCCAGCAGTGAGAACATGGATTCACCCCTCCACTTT
TRBV24-1	NA	NA	TRBJ1-5	CATSPQGSWGQPQHF	TGTGCCACCAGTCCACAGGGTTCATGGGGCCAGCCCCAGCATTTT
TRBV5-1	NA	TRBD2	TRBJ2-7	CASSSSGGAYEQYF	TGCGCCAGCAGCTCTAGCGGGGGAGCCTACGAGCAGTACTTC
TRBV19	NA	NA	TRBJ1-3	CASRRDGGNTIYF	TGTGCCAGTAGGCGGGACGGTGGAAACACCATATATTTT